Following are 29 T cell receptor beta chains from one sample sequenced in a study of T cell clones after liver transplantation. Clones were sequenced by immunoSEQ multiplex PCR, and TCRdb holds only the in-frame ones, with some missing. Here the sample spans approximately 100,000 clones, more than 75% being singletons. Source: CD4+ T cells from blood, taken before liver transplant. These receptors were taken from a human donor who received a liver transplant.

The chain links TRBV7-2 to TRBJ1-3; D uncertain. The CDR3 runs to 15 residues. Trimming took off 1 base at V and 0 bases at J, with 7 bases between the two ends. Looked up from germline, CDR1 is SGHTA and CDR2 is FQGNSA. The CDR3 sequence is CASSLGTNSGNTIYF. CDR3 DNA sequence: TGTGCCAGCAGCTTAGGGACGAACTCTGGAAACACCATATATTTT.

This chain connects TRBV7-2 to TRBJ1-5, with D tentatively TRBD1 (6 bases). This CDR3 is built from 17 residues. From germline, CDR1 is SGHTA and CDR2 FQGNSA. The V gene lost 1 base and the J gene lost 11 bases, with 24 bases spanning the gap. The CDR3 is CASSLDALGGMTTAQHF. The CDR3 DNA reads TGTGCCAGCAGCTTAGATGCCCTCGGGGGCATGACGACAGCCCAGCATTTT.

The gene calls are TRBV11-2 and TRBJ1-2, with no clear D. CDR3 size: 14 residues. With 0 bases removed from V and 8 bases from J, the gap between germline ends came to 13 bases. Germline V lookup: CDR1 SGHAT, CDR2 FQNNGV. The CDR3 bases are TGTGCCAGCAGCTTAGATACTCCGCTAAGGGGCTACACCTTC. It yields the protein CASSLDTPLRGYTF.

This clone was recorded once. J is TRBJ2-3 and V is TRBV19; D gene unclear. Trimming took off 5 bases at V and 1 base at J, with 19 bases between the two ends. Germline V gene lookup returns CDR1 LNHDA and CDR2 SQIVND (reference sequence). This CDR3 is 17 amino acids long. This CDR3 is CASSSRVSSLGTDTQYF. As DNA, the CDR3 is TGTGCCAGTAGTTCAAGGGTCTCGTCCCTCGGCACAGATACGCAGTATTTT.

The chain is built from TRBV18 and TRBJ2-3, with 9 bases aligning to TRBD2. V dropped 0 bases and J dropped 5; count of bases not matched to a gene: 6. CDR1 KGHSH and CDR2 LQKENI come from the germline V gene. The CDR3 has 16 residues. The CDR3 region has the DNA TGTGCCAGCTCACCACCGAGCGGGGGGCAGGGAGATACGCAGTATTTT. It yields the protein CASSPPSGGQGDTQYF.

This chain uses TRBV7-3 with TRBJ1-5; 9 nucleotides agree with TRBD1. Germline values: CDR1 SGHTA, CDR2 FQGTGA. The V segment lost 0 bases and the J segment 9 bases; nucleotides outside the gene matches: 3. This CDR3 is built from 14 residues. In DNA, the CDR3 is TGTGCCAGCAGCTTAACCGGGACAGGGTCGCCCCAGCATTTT. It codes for CASSLTGTGSPQHF.

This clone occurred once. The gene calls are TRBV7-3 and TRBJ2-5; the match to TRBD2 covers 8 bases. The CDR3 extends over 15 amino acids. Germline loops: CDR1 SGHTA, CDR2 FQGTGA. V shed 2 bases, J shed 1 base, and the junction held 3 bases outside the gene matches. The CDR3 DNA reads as TGTGCCAGCAGCTTAGGGCTAGCGGGCCAAGAGACCCAGTACTTC. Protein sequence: CASSLGLAGQETQYF. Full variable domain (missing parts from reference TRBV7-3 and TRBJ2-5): GAGVSQTPSNKVTEKGKYVELRCDPISGHTALYWYRQSLGQGPEFLIYFQGTGAADDSGLPNDRFFAVRPEGSVSTLKIQRTERGDSAVYLCASSLGLAGQETQYFGPGTRLLVL.

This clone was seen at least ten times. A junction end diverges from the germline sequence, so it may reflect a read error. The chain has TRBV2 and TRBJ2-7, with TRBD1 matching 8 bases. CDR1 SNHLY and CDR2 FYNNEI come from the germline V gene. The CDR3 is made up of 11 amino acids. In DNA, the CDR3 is TGTGCCAGCAGGAGTTTAAGGGACAGGAGCTTC. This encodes CASRSLRDRSF.

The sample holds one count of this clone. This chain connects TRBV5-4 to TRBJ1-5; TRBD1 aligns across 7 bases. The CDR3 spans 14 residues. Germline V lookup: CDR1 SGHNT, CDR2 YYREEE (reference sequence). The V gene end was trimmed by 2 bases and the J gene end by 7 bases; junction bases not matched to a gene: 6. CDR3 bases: TGTGCCAGCAGCTTAGGGGGCGCGTTGCAGCCCCAGCATTTT. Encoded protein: CASSLGGALQPQHF.

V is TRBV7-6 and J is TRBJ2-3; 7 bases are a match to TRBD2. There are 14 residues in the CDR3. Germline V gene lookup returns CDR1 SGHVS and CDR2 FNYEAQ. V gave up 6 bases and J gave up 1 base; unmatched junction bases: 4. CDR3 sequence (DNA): TGTGCCAGCAGTTCTAGCGGTCGCACAGATACGCAGTATTTT. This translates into CASSSSGRTDTQYF.

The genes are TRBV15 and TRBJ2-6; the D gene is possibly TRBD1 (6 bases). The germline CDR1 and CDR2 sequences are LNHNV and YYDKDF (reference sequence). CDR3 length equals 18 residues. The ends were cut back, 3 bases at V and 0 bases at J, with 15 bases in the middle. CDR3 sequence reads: CATSRDTGIGSGANVLTF. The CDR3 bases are TGTGCCACCAGCAGGGACACAGGGATCGGCTCTGGGGCCAACGTCCTGACTTTC.

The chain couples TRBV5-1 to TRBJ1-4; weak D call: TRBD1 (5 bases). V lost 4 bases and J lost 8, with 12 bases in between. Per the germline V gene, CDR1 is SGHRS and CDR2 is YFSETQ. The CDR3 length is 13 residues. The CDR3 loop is CASSQGTPEKLFF. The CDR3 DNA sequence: TGCGCCAGCAGCCAAGGGACTCCCGAAAAACTGTTTTTT.

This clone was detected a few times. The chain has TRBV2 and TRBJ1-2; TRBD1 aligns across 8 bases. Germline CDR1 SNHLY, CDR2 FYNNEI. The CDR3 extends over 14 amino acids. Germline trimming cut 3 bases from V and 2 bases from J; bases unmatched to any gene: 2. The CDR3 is CASSDQGANYGYTF. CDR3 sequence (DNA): TGTGCCAGCAGTGATCAGGGGGCAAACTATGGCTACACCTTC.

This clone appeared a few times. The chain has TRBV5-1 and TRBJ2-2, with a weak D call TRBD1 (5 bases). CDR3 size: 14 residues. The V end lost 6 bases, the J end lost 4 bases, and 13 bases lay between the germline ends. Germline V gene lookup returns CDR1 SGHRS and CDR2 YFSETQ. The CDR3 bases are TGCGCCAGCACTAGAGACAGAAGCACCGGGGAGCTGTTTTTT. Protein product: CASTRDRSTGELFF.

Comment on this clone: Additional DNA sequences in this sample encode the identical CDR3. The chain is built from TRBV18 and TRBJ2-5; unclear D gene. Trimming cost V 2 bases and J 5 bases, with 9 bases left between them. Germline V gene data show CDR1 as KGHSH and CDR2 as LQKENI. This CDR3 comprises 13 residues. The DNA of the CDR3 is TGTGCCAGCTCACCAGGTCTGCGGGAGACCCAGTACTTC. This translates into CASSPGLRETQYF. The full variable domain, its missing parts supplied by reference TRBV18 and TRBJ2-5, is NAGVMQNPRHLVRRRGQEARLRCSPMKGHSHVYWYRQLPEEGLKFMVYLQKENIIDESGMPKERFSAEFPKEGPSILRIQQVVRGDSAAYFCASSPGLRETQYFGPGTRLLVL.

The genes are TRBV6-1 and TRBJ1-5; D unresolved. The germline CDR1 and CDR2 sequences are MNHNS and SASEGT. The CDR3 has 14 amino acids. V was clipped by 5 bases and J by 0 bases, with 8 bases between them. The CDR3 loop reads CASSRGYSNQPQHF. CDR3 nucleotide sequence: TGTGCCAGCAGTCGGGGTTATAGCAATCAGCCCCAGCATTTT.

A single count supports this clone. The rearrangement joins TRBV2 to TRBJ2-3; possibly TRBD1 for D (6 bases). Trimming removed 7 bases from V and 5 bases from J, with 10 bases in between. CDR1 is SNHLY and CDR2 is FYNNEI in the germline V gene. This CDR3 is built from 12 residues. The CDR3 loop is CASKQGGDTQYF. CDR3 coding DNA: TGTGCCAGCAAACAGGGTGGAGATACGCAGTATTTT.

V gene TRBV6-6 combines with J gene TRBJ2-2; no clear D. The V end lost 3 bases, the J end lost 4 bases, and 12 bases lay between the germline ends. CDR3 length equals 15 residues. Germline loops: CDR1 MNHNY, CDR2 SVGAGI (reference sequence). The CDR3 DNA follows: TGTGCCAGCAGTTATCCCTCCCCGAGCACCGGGGAGCTGTTTTTT. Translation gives CASSYPSPSTGELFF.

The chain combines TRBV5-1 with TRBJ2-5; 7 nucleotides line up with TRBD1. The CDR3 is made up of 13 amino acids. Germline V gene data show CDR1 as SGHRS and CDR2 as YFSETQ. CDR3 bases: TGCGCTTCTACCGGGACAGAATTTGAGACCCAGTACTTC. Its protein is CASTGTEFETQYF.

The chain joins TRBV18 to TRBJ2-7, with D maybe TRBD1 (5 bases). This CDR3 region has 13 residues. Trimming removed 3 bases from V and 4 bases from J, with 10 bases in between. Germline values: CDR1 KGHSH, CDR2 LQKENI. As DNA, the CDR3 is TGTGCCAGCTCACCCTTCGACAGATACGAGCAGTACTTC. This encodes CASSPFDRYEQYF.

In DNA form, the CDR3 reads TGTGCCAGCAGTTTTTCAAGCCTAACGAACACTGAAGCTTTCTTT. Its translation is CASSFSSLTNTEAFF. The rearrangement uses TRBV27 and TRBJ1-1; no firm D call. CDR1 MNHEY and CDR2 SMNVEV come from the germline V gene (reference sequence). V lost 3 bases and J 1 base, leaving 12 bases between the germline ends. This CDR3 has 15 residues.

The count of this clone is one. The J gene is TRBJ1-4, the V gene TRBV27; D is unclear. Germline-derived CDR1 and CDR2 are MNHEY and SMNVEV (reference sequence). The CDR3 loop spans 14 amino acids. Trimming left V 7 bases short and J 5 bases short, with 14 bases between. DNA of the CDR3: TGTGCCAGCAAGATGGGCACCGGGAATGAAAAACTGTTTTTT. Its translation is CASKMGTGNEKLFF.

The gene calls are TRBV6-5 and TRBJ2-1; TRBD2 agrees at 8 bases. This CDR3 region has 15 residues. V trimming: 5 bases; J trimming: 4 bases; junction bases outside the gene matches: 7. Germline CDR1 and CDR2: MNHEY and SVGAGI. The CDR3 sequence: CASSSAGGGYNEQFF. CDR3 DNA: TGTGCCAGCAGTAGCGCGGGGGGTGGGTACAATGAGCAGTTCTTC.

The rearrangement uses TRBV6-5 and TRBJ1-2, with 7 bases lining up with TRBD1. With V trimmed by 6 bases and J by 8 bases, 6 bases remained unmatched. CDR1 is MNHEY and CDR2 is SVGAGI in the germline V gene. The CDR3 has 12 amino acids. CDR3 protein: CASSRTGAGYTF. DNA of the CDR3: TGTGCCAGCAGCCGAACAGGGGCGGGCTACACCTTC.

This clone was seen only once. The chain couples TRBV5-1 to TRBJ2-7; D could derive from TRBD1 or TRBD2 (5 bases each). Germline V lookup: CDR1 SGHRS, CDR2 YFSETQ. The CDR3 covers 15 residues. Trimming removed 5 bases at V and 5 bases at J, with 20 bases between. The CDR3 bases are TGCGCCAGCAGTCCTGGTGGCAGGGCGGGTCACGAGCAGTACTTC. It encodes CASSPGGRAGHEQYF. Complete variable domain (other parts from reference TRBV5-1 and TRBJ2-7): KAGVTQTPRYLIKTRGQQVTLSCSPISGHRSVSWYQQTPGQGLQFLFEYFSETQRNKGNFPGRFSGRQFSNSRSEMNVSTLELGDSALYLCASSPGGRAGHEQYFGPGTRLTVT.

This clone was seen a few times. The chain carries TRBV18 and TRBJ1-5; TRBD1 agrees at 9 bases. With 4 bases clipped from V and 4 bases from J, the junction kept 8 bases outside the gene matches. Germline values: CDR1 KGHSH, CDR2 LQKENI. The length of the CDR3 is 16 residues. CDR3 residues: CASSLQGAGGNQPQHF. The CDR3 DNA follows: TGTGCCAGCTCACTACAGGGGGCTGGTGGGAATCAGCCCCAGCATTTT. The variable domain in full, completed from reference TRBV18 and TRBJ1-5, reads NAGVMQNPRHLVRRRGQEARLRCSPMKGHSHVYWYRQLPEEGLKFMVYLQKENIIDESGMPKERFSAEFPKEGPSILRIQQVVRGDSAAYFCASSLQGAGGNQPQHFGDGTRLSIL.

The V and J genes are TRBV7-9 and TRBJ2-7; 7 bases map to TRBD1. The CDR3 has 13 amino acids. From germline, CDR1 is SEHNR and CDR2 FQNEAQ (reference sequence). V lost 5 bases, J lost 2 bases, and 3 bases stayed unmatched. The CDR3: CASSRQGAYEQYF. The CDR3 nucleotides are TGTGCCAGCAGCAGACAGGGAGCCTACGAGCAGTACTTC. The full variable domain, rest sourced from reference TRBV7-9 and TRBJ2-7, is DTGVSQNPRHKITKRGQNVTFRCDPISEHNRLYWYRQTLGQGPEFLTYFQNEAQLEKSRLLSDRFSAERPKGSFSTLEIQRTEQGDSAMYLCASSRQGAYEQYFGPGTRLTVT.

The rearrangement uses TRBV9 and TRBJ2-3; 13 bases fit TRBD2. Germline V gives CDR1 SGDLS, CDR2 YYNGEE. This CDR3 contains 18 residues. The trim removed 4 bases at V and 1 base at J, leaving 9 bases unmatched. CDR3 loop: CASSPRGLAGVGTDTQYF. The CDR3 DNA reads TGTGCCAGCAGCCCCCGAGGACTAGCGGGAGTAGGCACAGATACGCAGTATTTT.

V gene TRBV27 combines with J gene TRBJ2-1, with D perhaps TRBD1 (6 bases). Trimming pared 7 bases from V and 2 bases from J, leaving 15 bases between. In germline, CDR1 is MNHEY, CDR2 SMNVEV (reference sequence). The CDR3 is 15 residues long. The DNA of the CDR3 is TGTGCCAGCAATCAAGACAGGTTCGCCTACAATGAGCAGTTCTTC. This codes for CASNQDRFAYNEQFF.